Sequencing of this T cell receptor beta chain was carried out in a study of blood T cell repertoires in COVID-19. About the research overall: Researchers got acute and convalescent COVID-19 samples from the United States, Italy and Spain.

Original analysis: Reference gene primer amplification gave estimated nucleated cell counts. TCRdb's copy holds only in-frame clones and misses some; the assay was immunoSEQ multiplex PCR. For V, J and clone size, that table is used; D and trimming come from the DNA. The sample shows roughly 250,000 clones, less than 90% of them seen only once. This clone has a single count. The clonotype comes from a woman in her twenties or thirties with COVID-19, enrolled during active disease. The sample comprised peripheral blood.

The CDR3 is CASSQARSGWEQYF. CDR3 coding DNA: TGCGCCAGCAGCCAAGCTAGGTCAGGGTGGGAGCAGTACTTC. The chain recombines TRBV4-1 with TRBJ2-7, with D maybe TRBD1 (5 bases). Germline assignment: CDR1 MGHRA and CDR2 YSYEKL. This CDR3 spans 14 amino acids. Trimming cost V 1 base and J 7 bases, with 14 bases left between them.